This TCR beta chain appears in the sequencing data of a study of blood T cell repertoires in COVID-19. Study-level background: Material from acute and convalescent COVID-19 was sourced from the United States, Italy and Spain. Nucleic acid was either cDNA or gDNA, and it came from T cells, B-cell-depleted T cells, or PBMCs.

As handled by the study authors: Counts of nucleated cells, estimated from reference gene primer amplification, were obtained. Profiling relied on immunoSEQ multiplex PCR, and the TCRdb table lists in-frame clones only, not all of them. That table supplies the V and J calls and clone size; D and trimming were determined from the DNA. The table lists roughly 80,000 clones, around four fifths of them singletons. V dropped 4 bases and J dropped 9; count of bases not matched to a gene: 6. Germline CDR1 and CDR2: GTSNPN and SVGIG (reference sequence). CDR3 length: 14 amino acids. The V and J genes are TRBV30 and TRBJ2-1, with 13 bases that match TRBD2. This clonotype was sampled from a human donor in a cohort sampled during active COVID-19. The material sequenced was peripheral blood. The CDR3 DNA reads TGTGCCTGGACGACTAGCGGGAGGTCGAGTGAGCAGTTCTTC. Its translation is CAWTTSGRSSEQFF.